This section outlines one T cell receptor beta chain sequence together with its context. Trimming removed 3 bases at V and 1 base at J, with 13 bases between. The CDR3 contains 15 residues. CDR1 SGDLS and CDR2 YYNGEE come from the germline V gene. It was with random hexamers that about 0.45 to 1 ug RNA was reverse transcribed. TCRdb redid the calling of the immunoSEQ multiplex PCR reads with MiXCR, one entry per CDR3 protein. The sample yields 330,000 or so distinct CDR3 sequences, 85% seen once. These data originate in a study of CD8 T cells in Susac syndrome. The specimen was CD8+ T cells from PBMCs. The TCR sequence derives from a human donor with multiple sclerosis. This chain links TRBV9 with TRBJ1-1, with no clear D. CDR3 DNA: TGTGCCAGCAGCGCCGATTCGGGGAAGAACACTGAAGCTTTCTTT. Its translation is CASSADSGKNTEAFF.